The clone carrying this T cell receptor (beta chain) was observed once. The antigen is undetermined. This CDR3 is built from 14 residues. Germline CDR1 is LNHDA and CDR2 is SQIVND (reference sequence). These data come from a study of cytomegalovirus exposure and HLA in healthy donors. About the study: Earlier findings included some 120 million unique TCR beta sequences obtained from about 180 million T cells. Inside one of the first data releases sat around 77 million unique TCRs taken from HLA-typed donors.

PCR primers comprised 60 Vbeta and 13 Jbeta primers. Data came from immunoSEQ multiplex PCR; TCRdb stores just in-frame clones and leaves some out. This sample has 80,000 to 130,000 clones; around 83% occur once, and the top ten carry more than 0.95%. Study outcomes and limitations: Across donors, presence/absence analyses took sequencing depth to be roughly uniform. It was only CMV serostatus that was available as immune exposure information.

The sample taken for sequencing was PBMCs. The sequence came from a woman aged 18-30 years in good health and CMV-seronegative. This sequence joins TRBV19 and TRBJ2-5; possibly TRBD2 for D (5 bases). Near its end, the DNA agrees better with TRBJ2-7, so the J call may be wrong. Written as DNA, the CDR3 is TGTGCCAGTAGTATCGGGAACAGCCCCTACGAGCAGTACTTC. Protein product: CASSIGNSPYEQYF.